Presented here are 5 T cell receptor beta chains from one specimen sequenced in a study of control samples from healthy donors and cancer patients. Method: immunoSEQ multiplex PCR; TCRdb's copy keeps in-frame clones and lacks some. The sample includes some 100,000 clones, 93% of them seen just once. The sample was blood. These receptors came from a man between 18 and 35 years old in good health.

CDR3 loop: CASSPGPGLAGLEQYF. CDR3 nucleotides: TGCGCCAGCAGCCCCGGGCCGGGACTAGCGGGACTCGAGCAGTACTTC. The rearrangement joins TRBV4-3 to TRBJ2-7; TRBD2 aligns across 13 bases. The CDR3 sequence is 16 residues long. J lost 6 bases, V lost 4 bases, and 9 bases had no gene match. The germline V gene has CDR1 LGHNA and CDR2 YSLEER.

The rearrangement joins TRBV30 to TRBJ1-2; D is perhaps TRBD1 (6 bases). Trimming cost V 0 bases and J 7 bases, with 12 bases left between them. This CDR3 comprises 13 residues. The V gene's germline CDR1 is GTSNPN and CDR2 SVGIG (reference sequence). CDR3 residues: CAWSVNRDAGYTF. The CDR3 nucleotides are TGTGCCTGGAGTGTAAACAGGGATGCTGGCTACACCTTC.

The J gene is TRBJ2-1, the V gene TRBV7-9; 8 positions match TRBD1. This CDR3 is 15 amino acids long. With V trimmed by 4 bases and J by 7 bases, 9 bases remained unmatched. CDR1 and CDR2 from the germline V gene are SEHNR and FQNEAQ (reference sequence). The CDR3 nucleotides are TGTGCCAGCAGCTCCCCGGACAGGGAGCCAAATGAGCAGTTCTTC. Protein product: CASSSPDREPNEQFF.

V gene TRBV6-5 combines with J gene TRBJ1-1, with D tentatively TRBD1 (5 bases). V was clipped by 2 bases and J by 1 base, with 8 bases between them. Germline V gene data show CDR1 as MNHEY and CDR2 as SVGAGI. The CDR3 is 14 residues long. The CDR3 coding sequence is TGTGCCAGCAGTTACGGACAAGCGAACACTGAAGCTTTCTTT. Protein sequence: CASSYGQANTEAFF.

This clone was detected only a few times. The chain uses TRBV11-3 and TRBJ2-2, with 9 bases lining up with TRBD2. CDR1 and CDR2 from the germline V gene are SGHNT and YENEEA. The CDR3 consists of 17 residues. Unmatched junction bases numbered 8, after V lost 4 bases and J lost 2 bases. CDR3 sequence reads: CASSSSSGIFNTGELFF. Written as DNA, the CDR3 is TGTGCCAGCAGCTCCTCTAGCGGGATTTTTAACACCGGGGAGCTGTTTTTT.